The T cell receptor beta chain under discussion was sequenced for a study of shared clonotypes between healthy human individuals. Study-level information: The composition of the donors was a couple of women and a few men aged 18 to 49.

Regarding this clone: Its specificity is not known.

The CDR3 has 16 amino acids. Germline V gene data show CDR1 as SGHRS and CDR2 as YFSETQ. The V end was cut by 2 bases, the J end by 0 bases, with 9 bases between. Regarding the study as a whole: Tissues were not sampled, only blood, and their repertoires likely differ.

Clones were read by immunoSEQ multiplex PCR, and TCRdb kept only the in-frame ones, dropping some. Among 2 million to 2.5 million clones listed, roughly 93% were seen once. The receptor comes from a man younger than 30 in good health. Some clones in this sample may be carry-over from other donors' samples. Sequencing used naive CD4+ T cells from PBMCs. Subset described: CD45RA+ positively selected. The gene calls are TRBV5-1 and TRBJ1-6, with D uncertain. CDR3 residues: CASSFGMSSYNSPLHF. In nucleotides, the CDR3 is TGCGCCAGCAGCTTTGGAATGAGCTCCTATAATTCACCCCTCCACTTT.